This TCR beta chain was observed in a study of OX40 agonist ivuxolimab in advanced cancers. Whole-study context: The treatment was a fully human IgG2 OX40 agonist, ivuxolimab.

The CDR3 runs 12 residues. With 5 bases clipped from V and 4 bases from J, the junction kept 0 bases outside the gene matches. Germline values: CDR1 LNHDA, CDR2 SQIVND (reference sequence). Measured with immunoSEQ multiplex PCR; TCRdb has only the in-frame clones, and not every one. In the table there are tens of thousands of clones, around 92% of which are singletons. The receptor's source is an adult with an advanced solid tumor such as melanoma, head and neck, liver or kidney cancer. The sequencing used CD4+ or CD8+ T cells sorted from blood, collected in a trial of the OX40 agonist ivuxolimab. The gene calls are TRBV19 and TRBJ1-1; 8 positions agree with TRBD1. In nucleotides, the CDR3 is TGTGCCAGTAGTCAGGGGGCCACTGAAGCTTTCTTT. Translation: CASSQGATEAFF.